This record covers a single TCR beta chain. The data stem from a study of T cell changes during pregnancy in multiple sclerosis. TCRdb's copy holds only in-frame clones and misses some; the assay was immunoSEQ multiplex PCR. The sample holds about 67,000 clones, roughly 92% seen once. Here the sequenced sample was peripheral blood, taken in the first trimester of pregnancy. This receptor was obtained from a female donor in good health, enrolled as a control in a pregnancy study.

DNA for the CDR3: TGTGCCAGCAGCCAACGGACAGGGGGCTATGGCTACACCTTC. Its protein is CASSQRTGGYGYTF. The chain recombines TRBV16 with TRBJ1-2, with 10 bases lining up with TRBD1. Germline V gene data show CDR1 as KGHSY and CDR2 as FQNENV. The CDR3 runs 14 residues. The ends lost 2 bases at V and 4 bases at J; junction bases unmatched: 1. Full variable domain (rest looked up from reference TRBV16 and TRBJ1-2): GEEVAQTPKHLVRGEGQKAKLYCAPIKGHSYVFWYQQVLKNEFKFLISFQNENVFDETGMPKERFSAKCLPNSPCSLEIQATKLEDSAVYFCASSQRTGGYGYTFGSGTRLTVV.